This is a list of T cell receptor beta chains from one sample in a study of blood T cell repertoires in COVID-19. Profiled with immunoSEQ multiplex PCR; TCRdb holds only in-frame clones, not every one. This sample yields roughly 150,000 clones, of which 82% are seen a single time; 3.5% to 5% belongs to the top ten. The material sequenced was peripheral blood. The receptors derive from a woman of 80 years or more with acute or convalescent COVID-19. Both conserved end residues are part of each CDR3. The order of the fields is CDR3 DNA, CDR3 protein, J gene, clone size, D gene, V gene. D genes are given only for firm matches. The size entry is marked missing in some rows and otherwise reads once, few, many or a size class.

CDR3 DNA: TGTGCCAGCAGCCAGCGGGGACATATTGCCACTGAAGCTTTCTTT
CDR3 protein: CASSQRGHIATEAFF
J gene: TRBJ1-1
clone size: -
D gene: -
V gene: TRBV5-8

CDR3 DNA: TGTGCCAGCAGCCCGAAGGGGGTGGGGGTCGGGGAGCTGTTTTTT
CDR3 protein: CASSPKGVGVGELFF
J gene: TRBJ2-2
clone size: -
D gene: -
V gene: TRBV11-2

CDR3 DNA: TGCGCCAGCACCTCCAATCCCGCAGGGAATTCACCCCTCCACTTT
CDR3 protein: CASTSNPAGNSPLHF
J gene: TRBJ1-6
clone size: once
D gene: -
V gene: TRBV4-1

CDR3 DNA: TGTGCCAGCAGTTACTCTTTGACAGTAAAGGAAGCTTTCTTT
CDR3 protein: CASSYSLTVKEAFF
J gene: TRBJ1-1
clone size: -
D gene: -
V gene: TRBV6-5

CDR3 DNA: TGTGCCAGCACCCTGTTCTCAACTAATGAAAAACTGTTTTTT
CDR3 protein: CASTLFSTNEKLFF
J gene: TRBJ1-4
clone size: once
D gene: -
V gene: TRBV5-4

CDR3 DNA: TGCGCCAGCAGCTTGGCCGGGACTAGCGGGAGGGTTGAGCAGTTCTTC
CDR3 protein: CASSLAGTSGRVEQFF
J gene: TRBJ2-1
clone size: -
D gene: TRBD2
V gene: TRBV5-1

CDR3 DNA: TGCAGCGGCCAAACAGGGGACGGAAACACCATATATTTT
CDR3 protein: CSGQTGDGNTIYF
J gene: TRBJ1-3
clone size: -
D gene: TRBD1
V gene: TRBV29-1

CDR3 DNA: TGCGCCAGCAGCGGCCCGGGAGGGCCCTACGAGCAGTACTTC
CDR3 protein: CASSGPGGPYEQYF
J gene: TRBJ2-7
clone size: once
D gene: TRBD2
V gene: TRBV5-1

CDR3 DNA: TGTGCCAGCAGTTTATTCGCGGGGCGCGGTGCTGGCTACACCTTC
CDR3 protein: CASSLFAGRGAGYTF
J gene: TRBJ1-2
clone size: -
D gene: -
V gene: TRBV27

CDR3 DNA: TGTGCCAGCAGTTTTGCCGGGACACTGAACAATGAGCAGTTCTTC
CDR3 protein: CASSFAGTLNNEQFF
J gene: TRBJ2-1
clone size: -
D gene: -
V gene: TRBV28

CDR3 DNA: TGTGCCAGCAGCCCACTTAGGGGGCAGTCTGGAAACACCATATATTTT
CDR3 protein: CASSPLRGQSGNTIYF
J gene: TRBJ1-3
clone size: -
D gene: TRBD1
V gene: TRBV7-9

CDR3 DNA: TGTGCCAGCAGCCTCCTAGCGGGGGGTTTAGATACGCAGTATTTT
CDR3 protein: CASSLLAGGLDTQYF
J gene: TRBJ2-3
clone size: -
D gene: TRBD2
V gene: TRBV4-2

CDR3 DNA: TGTGCCAGTAGACAGGCCTACAATGAGCAGTTCTTC
CDR3 protein: CASRQAYNEQFF
J gene: TRBJ2-1
clone size: -
D gene: -
V gene: TRBV12-3/TRBV12-4

CDR3 DNA: TGTGCCTGCTTATCAGGGGTCGTGAACACTGAAGCTTTCTTT
CDR3 protein: CACLSGVVNTEAFF
J gene: TRBJ1-1
clone size: -
D gene: -
V gene: TRBV30

CDR3 DNA: TGTGCCAGCTCACCCGGTGGGGCCGCGGCCTACGAGCAGTACTTC
CDR3 protein: CASSPGGAAAYEQYF
J gene: TRBJ2-7
clone size: -
D gene: -
V gene: TRBV18

CDR3 DNA: TGTGCCAGCAGCTTAACCCCAGGGGCCCCCAGTAAAGAGACCCAGTACTTC
CDR3 protein: CASSLTPGAPSKETQYF
J gene: TRBJ2-5
clone size: -
D gene: -
V gene: TRBV7-3

CDR3 DNA: TGCGCCAGCCGACAGGGGGTTGGAAACACCATATATTTT
CDR3 protein: CASRQGVGNTIYF
J gene: TRBJ1-3
clone size: once
D gene: TRBD1
V gene: TRBV5-1

CDR3 DNA: TGCGCCAGCAGCTTGATGAGAGGCTGGAATTCACCCCTCCACTTT
CDR3 protein: CASSLMRGWNSPLHF
J gene: TRBJ1-6
clone size: -
D gene: -
V gene: TRBV5-1

CDR3 DNA: TGCGCCAGCAGCTGGGAATACAGGGGGCGGACTGGTGGCTACACCTTC
CDR3 protein: CASSWEYRGRTGGYTF
J gene: TRBJ1-2
clone size: -
D gene: TRBD1
V gene: TRBV4-1

CDR3 DNA: TGTGCCAGCAGCTCCCTGCGTCAGAGGACTAGCGGCGTTCACGAGCAGTACTTC
CDR3 protein: CASSSLRQRTSGVHEQYF
J gene: TRBJ2-7
clone size: -
D gene: TRBD2
V gene: TRBV7-8

CDR3 DNA: TGCGCCAGCAAAGGACAGGGGGCTTATGGCTACACCTTC
CDR3 protein: CASKGQGAYGYTF
J gene: TRBJ1-2
clone size: -
D gene: TRBD1
V gene: TRBV5-1

CDR3 DNA: TGTGCCAGCAGCAGAGGACAGGGAGCCTTCATGAACACTGAAGCTTTCTTT
CDR3 protein: CASSRGQGAFMNTEAFF
J gene: TRBJ1-1
clone size: -
D gene: TRBD1
V gene: TRBV7-8

CDR3 DNA: TGTGCCAGCAGCCGATTTTCCGGGACAGGGGCCTGGGGGCAGTACTTC
CDR3 protein: CASSRFSGTGAWGQYF
J gene: TRBJ2-7
clone size: -
D gene: TRBD1
V gene: TRBV3-1/TRBV3-2

CDR3 DNA: TGTGCCAGCAGCCTTACCGAGCCACATACGCAGTATTTT
CDR3 protein: CASSLTEPHTQYF
J gene: TRBJ2-3
clone size: -
D gene: -
V gene: TRBV28

CDR3 DNA: TGTGCCAGCAGTGACACCGGGACAGGGTCCTACGAGCAGTACTTC
CDR3 protein: CASSDTGTGSYEQYF
J gene: TRBJ2-7
clone size: -
D gene: TRBD1
V gene: TRBV5-6

CDR3 DNA: TGTGCCAGCAGCCAAGTAGTGGGAGGGCAATACAATGAGCAGTTCTTC
CDR3 protein: CASSQVVGGQYNEQFF
J gene: TRBJ2-1
clone size: -
D gene: TRBD2
V gene: TRBV14

CDR3 DNA: TGTGCCAGCTCACCCCGCAGCGGGGGCCCGAACACCGGGGAGCTGTTTTTT
CDR3 protein: CASSPRSGGPNTGELFF
J gene: TRBJ2-2
clone size: -
D gene: TRBD2
V gene: TRBV18

CDR3 DNA: TGTGCCAGCAGCTTATCGGCGACAGGGAATGAAAAACTGTTTTTT
CDR3 protein: CASSLSATGNEKLFF
J gene: TRBJ1-4
clone size: -
D gene: TRBD1
V gene: TRBV5-4

CDR3 DNA: TGTGCCAGCAGCCCCGGGACTAGCGGGACAGCAGATACGCAGTATTTT
CDR3 protein: CASSPGTSGTADTQYF
J gene: TRBJ2-3
clone size: -
D gene: TRBD2
V gene: TRBV5-4

CDR3 DNA: TGTGCCACCAGTGACCCACGCGGGCCTGGGGGGGCCAACGTCCTGACTTTC
CDR3 protein: CATSDPRGPGGANVLTF
J gene: TRBJ2-6
clone size: -
D gene: -
V gene: TRBV24-1

CDR3 DNA: TGTGCCAGCAGCACAGGGGGCGGCACTGAAGCTTTCTTT
CDR3 protein: CASSTGGGTEAFF
J gene: TRBJ1-1
clone size: -
D gene: TRBD1
V gene: TRBV7-9

CDR3 DNA: TGTGCTACTCGAGGTTTGGTAGGGGCCAACGTCCTGACTTTC
CDR3 protein: CATRGLVGANVLTF
J gene: TRBJ2-6
clone size: -
D gene: -
V gene: TRBV19

CDR3 DNA: TGTGCCAGCAGAAAATCGGGACTAGGCCTGGACGAGCAGTACTTC
CDR3 protein: CASRKSGLGLDEQYF
J gene: TRBJ2-7
clone size: -
D gene: TRBD2
V gene: TRBV28

CDR3 DNA: TGCGCCAGCACCCTAGCGGGATCCTACAATGAGCAGTTCTTC
CDR3 protein: CASTLAGSYNEQFF
J gene: TRBJ2-1
clone size: -
D gene: TRBD2
V gene: TRBV10-2

CDR3 DNA: TGTGCCAGCAGCTTGGCCGGAGGCTATGGCTACACCTTC
CDR3 protein: CASSLAGGYGYTF
J gene: TRBJ1-2
clone size: once
D gene: -
V gene: TRBV5-6

CDR3 DNA: TGTGCCGCTCGAATGGGACGGAGGGGCTATGGCTACACCTTC
CDR3 protein: CAARMGRRGYGYTF
J gene: TRBJ1-2
clone size: once
D gene: -
V gene: TRBV19

CDR3 DNA: TGTGCCAGCAGCGTAGGGGGGCAATCCTACAATGAGCAGTTCTTC
CDR3 protein: CASSVGGQSYNEQFF
J gene: TRBJ2-1
clone size: few
D gene: -
V gene: TRBV9

CDR3 DNA: TGTGCCAGCAGCTTGGGACTCCTCACAGATACGCAGTATTTT
CDR3 protein: CASSLGLLTDTQYF
J gene: TRBJ2-3
clone size: -
D gene: -
V gene: TRBV5-6

CDR3 DNA: TGTGCCAGTGAACGGGTAGCGAACACTGAAGCTTTCTTT
CDR3 protein: CASERVANTEAFF
J gene: TRBJ1-1
clone size: -
D gene: -
V gene: TRBV7-2

CDR3 DNA: TGTGCCAGCAGCGCCGGGACAGGGGCCTCTGGAAACACCATATATTTT
CDR3 protein: CASSAGTGASGNTIYF
J gene: TRBJ1-3
clone size: -
D gene: TRBD1
V gene: TRBV5-4

CDR3 DNA: TGTGCCAGCAGCACCACGAGGACAGGGAGTGGGCTCGAGCAGTACTTC
CDR3 protein: CASSTTRTGSGLEQYF
J gene: TRBJ2-7
clone size: -
D gene: TRBD1
V gene: TRBV3-1/TRBV3-2

CDR3 DNA: TGCGCCAGCAGCTTGGACCTGAGCAGGGCACATGGCTACACCTTC
CDR3 protein: CASSLDLSRAHGYTF
J gene: TRBJ1-2
clone size: -
D gene: -
V gene: TRBV5-1

CDR3 DNA: TGTGCCAGCAGCCTCGGACAGGACCCCTCCTACGAGCAGTACTTC
CDR3 protein: CASSLGQDPSYEQYF
J gene: TRBJ2-7
clone size: -
D gene: TRBD1
V gene: TRBV9

CDR3 DNA: TGTGCCAGCAGCTTAGTCGAGGGACAGACCACCGGGGAGCTGTTTTTT
CDR3 protein: CASSLVEGQTTGELFF
J gene: TRBJ2-2
clone size: -
D gene: TRBD1
V gene: TRBV7-8

CDR3 DNA: TGTGCCAGCAGCCGGGGACAGACAGCTAACTATGGCTACACCTTC
CDR3 protein: CASSRGQTANYGYTF
J gene: TRBJ1-2
clone size: -
D gene: TRBD1
V gene: TRBV28

CDR3 DNA: TGTGCCAGCAGTGATTCGCGGCTAGCGAGCACAGATACGCAGTATTTT
CDR3 protein: CASSDSRLASTDTQYF
J gene: TRBJ2-3
clone size: -
D gene: -
V gene: TRBV2